Included here is one TCR beta chain sequence, with context. What it recognizes is unknown. Germline CDR1 is MGHDK and CDR2 is SYGVNS. The length of the CDR3 is 13 residues. V lost 6 bases and J lost 0, with 6 bases in between. The data derive from a study of regulatory T cells. Study-level findings and limits: In CD3G-deficient patients, conventional CD4+ T cells were enriched for hydrophobic CDR3 residues at positions 6 and 7.

The primer mix had 52 TRBV and 13 TRBJ primers. Data came from immunoSEQ multiplex PCR; TCRdb stores just in-frame clones and leaves some out. The table records around 32,000 clones, less than 95% of them present only once. Patients, 2 to 39 years old, had expanded memory T-cell proportions. The V gene is TRBV25-1, the J gene TRBJ1-3; D remains ambiguous. Sample: conventional CD4+ T cells sorted from blood. The origin of this receptor is a young adult with CD3G deficiency. The CDR3 bases are TGTGCCAGCAGGTGGGCCTCTGGAAACACCATATATTTT. It encodes CASRWASGNTIYF.